The rows below give T cell receptor beta chains drawn from one sample of a study of T cell responses to AZD1222 COVID-19 vaccine. Sequencing was performed with immunoSEQ multiplex PCR; in TCRdb, only in-frame clones are kept and a portion is missing. The sample holds under 140,000 clones; about 94% are singletons and the top ten take 2.5% to 3%. The source material was peripheral blood, sampled 28 days after the second AZD1222 dose. The receptors here all came from an adult who received the AZD1222 COVID-19 vaccine. Both conserved end residues are part of each CDR3. D genes are given only for firm matches. Size is omitted from some rows. Given values are once, few, many or a class for expanded clones.

abundance	v_gene	j_gene	d_gene	CDR3aa	CDR3nt
.	TRBV27	TRBJ1-4	.	CASSLVRGVATNEKLFF	TGTGCCAGCAGTTTAGTACGGGGAGTTGCAACTAATGAAAAACTGTTTTTT
.	TRBV27	TRBJ2-7	TRBD2	CASSPPLAGLNEQYF	TGTGCCAGCAGTCCCCCACTAGCGGGGTTGAACGAGCAGTACTTC
.	TRBV6-5	TRBJ2-7	TRBD2	CASKSSSGIYEQYF	TGTGCCAGCAAGTCGTCTAGCGGTATCTACGAGCAGTACTTC
.	TRBV19	TRBJ1-1	.	CASRRGQEGTEAFF	TGTGCCAGTAGGCGGGGTCAAGAAGGAACTGAAGCTTTCTTT
.	TRBV19	TRBJ1-6	.	CASSEYNSPLHF	TGTGCCAGTAGTGAATATAATTCACCCCTCCACTTT
.	TRBV13	TRBJ2-7	.	CASSSSYEQYF	TGTGCCAGCAGCTCCTCCTACGAGCAGTACTTC
.	TRBV27	TRBJ1-1	.	CASALQRMNTEAFF	TGTGCCAGCGCGCTACAGAGGATGAACACTGAAGCTTTCTTT
few	TRBV6-1	TRBJ1-5	.	CASSENPYSNQPQHF	TGTGCCAGCAGTGAAAACCCATATAGCAATCAGCCCCAGCATTTT
.	TRBV18	TRBJ2-5	.	CASSAVVETQYF	TGTGCCAGCTCAGCGGTCGTGGAGACCCAGTACTTC
.	TRBV27	TRBJ1-2	.	CASSAHRYYGYTF	TGTGCCAGCAGTGCTCACAGGTACTATGGCTACACCTTC
.	TRBV11-2	TRBJ2-1	TRBD2	CASSRTSGRAGEQFF	TGTGCCAGCAGCCGGACTAGCGGGAGGGCCGGTGAGCAGTTCTTC
.	TRBV7-6	TRBJ2-1	.	CASSAVEYEQFF	TGTGCCAGCAGTGCTGTCGAATATGAGCAGTTCTTC
once	TRBV5-1	TRBJ1-1	.	CASSSHSMTEAFF	TGCGCCAGCAGCTCCCATAGTATGACTGAAGCTTTCTTT
.	TRBV12-3/TRBV12-4	TRBJ2-7	TRBD1	CASRRTGYEQYF	TGTGCCAGCAGAAGGACAGGGTACGAGCAGTACTTC
.	TRBV7-8	TRBJ1-1	.	CASSLNSDTNTEAFF	TGTGCCAGCAGCTTAAATTCCGACACGAACACTGAAGCTTTCTTT
once	TRBV29-1	TRBJ1-4	TRBD1	CSVGPGTVGEKLFF	TGCAGCGTTGGCCCCGGGACAGTGGGTGAAAAACTGTTTTTT
.	TRBV3-1/TRBV3-2	TRBJ2-3	TRBD2	CASSRSGSIQFTDTQYF	TGTGCCAGCAGCCGGAGCGGGAGCATCCAGTTCACAGATACGCAGTATTTT
.	TRBV6-4	TRBJ1-6	TRBD1	CASSSRQGIDSPLHF	TGTGCCAGCAGTTCTCGACAGGGAATAGATTCACCCCTCCACTTT
once	TRBV6-5	TRBJ2-2	.	CASLQRGTGELFF	TGTGCCAGCCTGCAAAGGGGGACCGGGGAGCTGTTTTTT
.	TRBV10-3	TRBJ1-2	.	CAISEPRPGSTF	TGTGCCATCAGTGAACCTAGACCCGGGAGCACCTTC
.	TRBV10-1	TRBJ2-1	TRBD1	CASSPGQGFGEQFF	TGCGCCAGCAGTCCGGGACAGGGGTTTGGTGAGCAGTTCTTC
.	TRBV6-5	TRBJ1-1	.	CASSTSSGRAFF	TGTGCCAGCAGCACGAGTTCAGGGAGAGCTTTCTTT
.	TRBV13	TRBJ1-2	.	CASSPARGGYTF	TGTGCCAGCAGCCCCGCCCGGGGAGGCTACACCTTC